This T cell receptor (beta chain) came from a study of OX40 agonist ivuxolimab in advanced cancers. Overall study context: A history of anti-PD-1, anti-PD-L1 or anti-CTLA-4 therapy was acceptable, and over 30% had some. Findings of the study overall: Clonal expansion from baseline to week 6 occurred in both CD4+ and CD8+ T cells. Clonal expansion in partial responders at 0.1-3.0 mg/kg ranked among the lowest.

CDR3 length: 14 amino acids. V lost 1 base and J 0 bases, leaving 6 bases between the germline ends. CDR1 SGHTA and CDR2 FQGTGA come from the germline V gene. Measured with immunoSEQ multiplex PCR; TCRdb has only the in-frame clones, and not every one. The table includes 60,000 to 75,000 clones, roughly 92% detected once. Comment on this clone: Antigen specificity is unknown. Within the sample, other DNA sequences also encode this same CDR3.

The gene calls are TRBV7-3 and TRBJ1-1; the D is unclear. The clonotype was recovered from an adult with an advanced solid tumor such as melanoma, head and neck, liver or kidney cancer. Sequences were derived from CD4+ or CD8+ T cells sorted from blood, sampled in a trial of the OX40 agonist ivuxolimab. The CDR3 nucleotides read TGTGCCAGCAGCTTAAGCCCGCTGAACACTGAAGCTTTCTTT. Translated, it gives CASSLSPLNTEAFF.